This is a list of T cell receptor beta chains from one sample in a study of blood T cell repertoires in COVID-19. The method was immunoSEQ multiplex PCR; TCRdb's version includes in-frame clones alone and lacks a portion of them. Of over 90,000 clones listed, about 91% are singletons. Sequencing used peripheral blood. The receptors shown here come from a human donor in a cohort sampled during active COVID-19. Each CDR3 is given with its conserved first and last residue. D genes are given only for firm matches. Expanded clones are given a class, and other clones once, few, many or no size at all.

J,size,D,V,DNA,CDR3
TRBJ1-2,NA,TRBD1,TRBV29-1,TGCAGCGTTTTACAGGGGGGCTATGGCTACACCTTC,CSVLQGGYGYTF
TRBJ1-5,NA,NA,TRBV19,TGTGCCAGTAGGATGCAGGCGGGCCAGCCCCAGCATTTT,CASRMQAGQPQHF
TRBJ2-5,few,TRBD2,TRBV23-1,TGCGCCAGCAGTCCACCCGGGACTAGCGGGAGTCCGGAGACCCAGTACTTC,CASSPPGTSGSPETQYF
TRBJ2-3,NA,TRBD1,TRBV30,TGTGCCTGGAGTAGGGGGCGACAGGGGAGAACAGTTGCAGATACGCAGTATTTT,CAWSRGRQGRTVADTQYF
TRBJ1-6,NA,TRBD1,TRBV6-2/TRBV6-3,TGTGCCAGCAGTCGGACAGGGCTTAATTCACCCCTCCACTTT,CASSRTGLNSPLHF
TRBJ1-5,NA,NA,TRBV7-8,TGTGCCAGCAGCGGACCGGGAAAGGTCAATAGCAATCAGCCCCAGCATTTT,CASSGPGKVNSNQPQHF
TRBJ1-2,NA,TRBD1,TRBV2,TGTGCCAGCAGTGACGTTGGACAGGCAAACTATGGCTACACCTTC,CASSDVGQANYGYTF
TRBJ2-5,NA,NA,TRBV28,TGTGCCAGCAGTTTAATATCCCTCCGGGAGACCCAGTACTTC,CASSLISLRETQYF
TRBJ2-3,NA,NA,TRBV18,TGTGCCAGCTCACCGCCCGGGGGACGGGATACGCAGTATTTT,CASSPPGGRDTQYF
TRBJ2-5,NA,TRBD1,TRBV7-3,TGTGCCAGCAGCTTGGGGGAGAGGGGGCGCCAGGAGACCCAGTACTTC,CASSLGERGRQETQYF
TRBJ2-2,NA,TRBD2,TRBV27,TGTGCCTCTCGGGGGGCGAACACCGGGGAGCTGTTTTTT,CASRGANTGELFF
TRBJ1-1,NA,TRBD1,TRBV3-1/TRBV3-2,TGTGCCAGCAGTCTAGGACAGGGGAGAGCTTTCTTT,CASSLGQGRAFF
TRBJ1-5,NA,NA,TRBV6-5,TGTGCCAGCAGCCGGACAGAGAGCAATCAGCCCCAGCATTTT,CASSRTESNQPQHF
TRBJ2-7,NA,TRBD1,TRBV7-7,TGTGCTAGCAGCTTAGGGAAGGGACAGAACTACGAGCAGTACTTC,CASSLGKGQNYEQYF
TRBJ1-1,once,TRBD1,TRBV18,TGTGCCAGCTCACCAGGGACAGGGGGCCTCGCTGAAGCTTTCTTT,CASSPGTGGLAEAFF
TRBJ1-1,once,NA,TRBV9,TGTGCCAGCAGCCCCAGTACAGGGTTGAACACTGAAGCTTTCTTT,CASSPSTGLNTEAFF
TRBJ2-7,NA,TRBD2,TRBV5-1,TGCGCCAGCAGCTTGGGGCCTAGCGGGGGCTACGAGCAGTACTTC,CASSLGPSGGYEQYF
TRBJ2-1,NA,TRBD2,TRBV7-9,TGTGCCAGCAGCGGGACTAGCGGGGGGGCGTACAATGAGCAGTTCTTC,CASSGTSGGAYNEQFF
TRBJ2-5,NA,TRBD2,TRBV28,TGTGCCAGCAAGGGACTAGCGGGAGGAATGGCCCAGTACTTC,CASKGLAGGMAQYF
TRBJ1-4,NA,TRBD1,TRBV7-3,TGTGCCAGCAGCTTAAGTGGGGACAGGAATGAAAAACTGTTTTTT,CASSLSGDRNEKLFF
TRBJ1-1,NA,NA,TRBV6-5,TGTGCCAGCAGTTACTCAACGGGCAGGGTTAAAGCTTTCTTT,CASSYSTGRVKAFF
TRBJ2-3,NA,NA,TRBV6-5,TGTGCCAGCATGGGCGGGGCTAGCACAGATACGCAGTATTTT,CASMGGASTDTQYF
TRBJ1-4,NA,NA,TRBV18,TGTGCCAGCTCACCACCGGGCAAGCCTCGTGAAAAACTGTTTTTT,CASSPPGKPREKLFF
TRBJ1-2,NA,TRBD1,TRBV5-5,TGTGCCAGCGAGGACAGGACCTATGGCTACACCTTC,CASEDRTYGYTF
TRBJ1-1,few,NA,TRBV7-3,TGTGCCAGCAGCCAGGTTCGGGGGATAACTGAAGCTTTCTTT,CASSQVRGITEAFF
TRBJ1-4,NA,TRBD1,TRBV7-9,TGTGCCAGCAGCTTACCGACAGGGAGGAATGAAAAACTGTTTTTT,CASSLPTGRNEKLFF
TRBJ2-1,NA,NA,TRBV28,TGTGCCAGCAGTTTGTACAGAAACAACAATGAGCAGTTCTTC,CASSLYRNNNEQFF
TRBJ2-2,NA,TRBD2,TRBV29-1,TGCAGCGTTGAACCTAGCGGGAACACCGGGGAGCTGTTTTTT,CSVEPSGNTGELFF
TRBJ2-2,NA,TRBD2,TRBV9,TGTGCCAGCAGCGTAGGAGTTTGGGGGACTAGCGGGGGCACCGGGGAGCTGTTTTTT,CASSVGVWGTSGGTGELFF
TRBJ1-6,once,NA,TRBV7-9,TGTGCCAGCAGCTTAGTAGAGGCCAGCAATTCACCCCTCCACTTT,CASSLVEASNSPLHF
TRBJ1-3,few,TRBD1,TRBV6-2/TRBV6-3,TGTGCCAGCAGTTCTCCCTACAGGGGTCCTGGAAACACCATATATTTT,CASSSPYRGPGNTIYF
TRBJ2-7,NA,NA,TRBV18,TGTGCCAGCTCACTCGGGACAATCGACGAGCAGTACTTC,CASSLGTIDEQYF
TRBJ2-1,NA,TRBD1,TRBV7-2,TGTGCCAGCAGCATTACAGGGGGCTTCTACAATGAGCAGTTCTTC,CASSITGGFYNEQFF
TRBJ2-1,NA,NA,TRBV28,TGTGCCAGCAGGTATTCAGGGTTGGACAATGAGCAGTTCTTC,CASRYSGLDNEQFF
TRBJ2-7,few,TRBD1,TRBV5-6,TGTGCCAGCAGCTCCGGGACAGGCCTTAAGATGAACTTC,CASSSGTGLKMNF
TRBJ1-5,once,NA,TRBV27,TGTGCCAGCAGTCTCACAGGTGATCAGCCCCAGCATTTT,CASSLTGDQPQHF
TRBJ2-7,once,NA,TRBV9,TGTGCCAGCAGCGTAGGGCCAGGGTCCTACGAGCAGTACTTC,CASSVGPGSYEQYF
TRBJ1-6,NA,TRBD1,TRBV5-6,TGTGCCAGCAGCCCCTCCGCCGGGACAGAGGCTTCACCCCTCCACTTT,CASSPSAGTEASPLHF
TRBJ1-1,NA,NA,TRBV29-1,TGCAGCGTTACGCGGATGAACACTGAAGCTTTCTTT,CSVTRMNTEAFF
TRBJ2-1,few,NA,TRBV11-2,TGTGCCAGCAGCTTTGGCAACTACAATGAGCAGTTCTTC,CASSFGNYNEQFF
TRBJ1-1,NA,NA,TRBV29-1,TGCGGTAACCCGGTCCACGAAGCTTTCTTT,CGNPVHEAFF
TRBJ1-4,few,NA,TRBV11-2,TGTGCCAGCAGCTTGGACGGGAGGGGGAATGAAAAACTGTTTTTT,CASSLDGRGNEKLFF
TRBJ2-1,NA,TRBD2,TRBV7-6,TGTGCCAGCAGCCGAATAGCGGGGTCCTACAATGAGCAGTTCTTC,CASSRIAGSYNEQFF
TRBJ2-5,once,NA,TRBV6-2/TRBV6-3,TGTGCCAGCAGTTACTTTGTCAGGGGGGTCCAAGAGACCCAGTACTTC,CASSYFVRGVQETQYF
TRBJ2-3,NA,TRBD2,TRBV4-2,TGTGCCAGCAGCCCTTGGACTAGCGGGGTCACAGATACGCAGTATTTT,CASSPWTSGVTDTQYF
TRBJ1-1,NA,NA,TRBV5-1,TGCGCCAGCAGCCTGGGGGCATTGAACACTGAAGCTTTCTTT,CASSLGALNTEAFF
TRBJ2-7,NA,NA,TRBV28,TGTGCCAGCAGTTTACCAGGGACTGCCTCCTACGAGCAGTACTTC,CASSLPGTASYEQYF